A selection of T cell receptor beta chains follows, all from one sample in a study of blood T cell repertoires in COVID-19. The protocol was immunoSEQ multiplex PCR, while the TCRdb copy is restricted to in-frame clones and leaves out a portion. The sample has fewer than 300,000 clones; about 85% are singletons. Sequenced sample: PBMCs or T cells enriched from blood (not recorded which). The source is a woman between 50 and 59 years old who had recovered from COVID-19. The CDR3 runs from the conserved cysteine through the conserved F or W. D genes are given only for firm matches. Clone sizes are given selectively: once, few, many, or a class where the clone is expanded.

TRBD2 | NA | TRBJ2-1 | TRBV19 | CASNQRGGVVEQFF | TGTGCCAGCAATCAGCGGGGGGGGGTTGTTGAGCAGTTCTTC
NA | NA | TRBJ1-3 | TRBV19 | CASSEGRRNTIYF | TGTGCCAGTAGCGAGGGAAGGAGAAACACCATATATTTT
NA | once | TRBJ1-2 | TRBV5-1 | CASRATGTSNYGYTF | TGCGCCAGCAGGGCGACAGGAACATCTAACTATGGCTACACCTTC
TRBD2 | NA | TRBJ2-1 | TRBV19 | CASATTSGRRNEQFF | TGTGCCAGTGCTACTACTAGCGGGAGGAGGAATGAGCAGTTCTTC
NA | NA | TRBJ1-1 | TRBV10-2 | CASSEQWGVNTEAFF | TGCGCCAGCAGTGAGCAGTGGGGGGTGAACACTGAAGCTTTCTTT
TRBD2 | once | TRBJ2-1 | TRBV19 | CASSWTSGRAGQFF | TGTGCCAGTAGTTGGACTAGCGGGAGGGCTGGGCAGTTCTTC
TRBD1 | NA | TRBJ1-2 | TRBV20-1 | CSARDSYGYTF | TGCAGTGCTCGGGACAGCTATGGCTACACCTTC
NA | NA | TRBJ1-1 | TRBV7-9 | CASSLATGTGTEAFF | TGTGCCAGCAGCTTAGCGACAGGCACAGGCACTGAAGCTTTCTTT
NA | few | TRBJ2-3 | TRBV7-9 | CASSFPQGITDTQYF | TGTGCCAGCAGCTTCCCCCAGGGTATCACAGATACGCAGTATTTT
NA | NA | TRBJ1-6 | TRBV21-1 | CASSQRAGGFAYNSPLHF | TGTGCCAGCAGCCAGCGGGCAGGGGGTTTCGCCTATAATTCACCCCTCCACTTT
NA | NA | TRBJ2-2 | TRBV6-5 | CASSYSFTNTGELFF | TGTGCCAGCAGTTACAGCTTTACGAACACCGGGGAGCTGTTTTTT
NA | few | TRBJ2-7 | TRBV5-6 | CASSLILQGKSYEQYF | TGTGCCAGCAGCTTGATATTGCAGGGGAAGTCCTACGAGCAGTACTTC
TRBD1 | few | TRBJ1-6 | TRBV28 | CASSSDRGRMGALHF | TGTGCCAGCAGTTCGGACAGGGGGCGGATGGGGGCCCTCCACTTT
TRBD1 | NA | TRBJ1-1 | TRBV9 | CASKGNTGGVAFF | TGTGCCAGCAAAGGGAATACAGGGGGCGTAGCTTTCTTT
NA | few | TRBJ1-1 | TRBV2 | CASSEGQPNTEAFF | TGTGCCAGCAGTGAGGGGCAGCCGAACACTGAAGCTTTCTTT
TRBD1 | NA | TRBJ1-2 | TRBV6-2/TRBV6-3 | CASSVGRTGSQIRGGYTF | TGTGCCAGCAGCGTGGGCCGGACAGGGTCCCAAATACGGGGTGGCTACACCTTC
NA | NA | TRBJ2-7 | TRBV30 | CAWGRGGNTYEQYF | TGTGCCTGGGGGAGGGGGGGGAACACCTACGAGCAGTACTTC
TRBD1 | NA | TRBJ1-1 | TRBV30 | CAWSAQGKSEAFF | TGTGCCTGGAGTGCACAGGGGAAGTCTGAAGCTTTCTTT
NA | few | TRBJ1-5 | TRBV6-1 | CASSEIGDNQPQHF | TGTGCCAGCAGTGAAATAGGGGATAATCAGCCCCAGCATTTT
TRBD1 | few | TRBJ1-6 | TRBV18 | CASSPRGTEDSPLHF | TGTGCCAGCTCACCACGGGGGACAGAGGATTCACCCCTCCACTTT
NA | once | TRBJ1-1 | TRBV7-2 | CASSFNGNTEAFF | TGTGCCAGCAGCTTCAACGGGAACACTGAAGCTTTCTTT
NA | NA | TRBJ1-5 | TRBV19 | CASSHRRQQLSNQPQHF | TGTGCCAGTAGTCATCGTCGACAGCAGCTTAGCAATCAGCCCCAGCATTTT
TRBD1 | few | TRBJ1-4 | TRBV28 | CASQTGSPGGSNEKLFF | TGTGCCTCCCAGACAGGGTCTCCCGGGGGATCTAATGAAAAACTGTTTTTT
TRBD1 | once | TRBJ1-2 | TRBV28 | CASGSEGANYGYTF | TGTGCCAGCGGGTCAGAGGGGGCCAACTATGGCTACACCTTC
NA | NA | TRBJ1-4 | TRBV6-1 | CASSEDRNEKLFF | TGTGCCAGCAGTGAAGACAGGAATGAAAAACTGTTTTTT
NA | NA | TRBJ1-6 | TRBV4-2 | CASSMGGPEGSPLHF | TGTGCCAGCAGCATGGGGGGGCCGGAGGGTTCACCCCTCCACTTT
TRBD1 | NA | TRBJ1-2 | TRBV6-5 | CASSYDPGQGTSYTF | TGTGCCAGCAGTTACGACCCTGGACAGGGGACAAGCTACACCTTC
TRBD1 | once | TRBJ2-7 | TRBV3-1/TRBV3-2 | CASRGTESYEQYF | TGTGCCAGCAGGGGGACAGAATCTTACGAGCAGTACTTC
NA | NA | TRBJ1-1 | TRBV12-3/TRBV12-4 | CASSLRYTEAFF | TGTGCCAGCAGTTTACGGTACACTGAAGCTTTCTTT
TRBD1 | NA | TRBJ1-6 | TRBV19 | CASSPTQGAGNSPLHF | TGTGCCAGTAGTCCTACCCAGGGGGCGGGTAATTCACCCCTCCACTTT
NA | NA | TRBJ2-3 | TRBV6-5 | CASYAYSGDTQYF | TGTGCCAGTTACGCTTATTCGGGAGATACGCAGTATTTT
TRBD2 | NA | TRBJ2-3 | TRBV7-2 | CASSSIAGNTDTQYF | TGTGCCAGCAGCTCCATAGCGGGTAACACAGATACGCAGTATTTT
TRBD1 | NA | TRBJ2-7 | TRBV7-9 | CASRSDRDEQYF | TGTGCCAGCAGATCGGACAGGGACGAGCAGTACTTC
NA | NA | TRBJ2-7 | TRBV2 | CASLRNMGAVEQYF | TGTGCCAGCCTTCGAAATATGGGGGCGGTCGAGCAGTACTTC
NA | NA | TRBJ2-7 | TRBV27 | CASSDPRRSYEQYF | TGTGCCAGCAGTGACCCTAGGAGGTCCTACGAGCAGTACTTC
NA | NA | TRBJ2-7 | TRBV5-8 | CASSLRGIEQYF | TGTGCCAGCAGCTTGAGGGGGATCGAGCAGTACTTC
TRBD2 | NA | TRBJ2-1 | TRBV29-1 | CSLRAGDSYNEQFF | TGCAGCCTACGAGCGGGAGACTCCTACAATGAGCAGTTCTTC
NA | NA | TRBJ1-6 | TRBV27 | CASSNPGGSYNSPLHF | TGTGCCAGCAGCAACCCCGGGGGCTCCTATAATTCACCCCTCCACTTT
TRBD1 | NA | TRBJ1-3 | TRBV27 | CASSLQGASSGNTIYF | TGTGCCAGCAGTCTACAGGGGGCGAGCTCTGGAAACACCATATATTTT
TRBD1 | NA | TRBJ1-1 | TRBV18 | CASSPEGGLATEAFF | TGTGCCAGCTCACCGGAAGGGGGCCTAGCCACTGAAGCTTTCTTT
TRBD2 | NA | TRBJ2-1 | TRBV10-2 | CASSQQGLADNEQFF | TGCGCCAGCAGTCAACAGGGACTAGCGGACAATGAGCAGTTCTTC
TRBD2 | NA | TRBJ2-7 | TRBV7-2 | CASSPTSGYEQYF | TGTGCCAGCAGCCCGACTAGCGGCTACGAGCAGTACTTC
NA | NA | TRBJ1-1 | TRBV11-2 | CASSLRRVNTEAFF | TGTGCCAGCAGCTTAAGACGGGTAAACACTGAAGCTTTCTTT
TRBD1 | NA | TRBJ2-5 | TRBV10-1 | CASSEAGGQETQYF | TGCGCCAGCAGTGAGGCAGGGGGCCAAGAGACCCAGTACTTC
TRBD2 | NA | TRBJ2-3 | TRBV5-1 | CASSAGLAGSTDTQYF | TGCGCCAGCAGCGCGGGACTAGCGGGCAGCACAGATACGCAGTATTTT
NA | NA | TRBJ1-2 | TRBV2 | CASSRGTTVYGYTF | TGTGCCAGCAGTCGAGGTACGACCGTTTATGGCTACACCTTC
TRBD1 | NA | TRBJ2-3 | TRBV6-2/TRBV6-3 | CASSPGGQLIPLTDTQYF | TGTGCCAGCAGTCCAGGGGGACAGTTAATCCCCCTCACAGATACGCAGTATTTT
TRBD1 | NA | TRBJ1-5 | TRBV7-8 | CASSDDRGYSNQPQHF | TGTGCCAGCAGCGATGACAGGGGGTATAGCAATCAGCCCCAGCATTTT
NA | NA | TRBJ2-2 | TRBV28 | CASSFGQYTGELFF | TGTGCCAGCAGTTTTGGGCAGTACACCGGGGAGCTGTTTTTT
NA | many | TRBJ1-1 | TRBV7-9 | CASSLTRNTEAFF | TGTGCCAGCAGCTTAACAAGGAACACTGAAGCTTTCTTT
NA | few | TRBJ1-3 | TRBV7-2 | CASSPRGGTGNTIYF | TGTGCCAGCAGCCCGAGGGGGGGAACCGGAAACACCATATATTTT
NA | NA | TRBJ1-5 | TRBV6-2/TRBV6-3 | CASSYLHRVTQHF | TGTGCCAGCAGTTACTTACACAGGGTAACCCAGCATTTT
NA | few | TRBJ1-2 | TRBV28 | CASSRQVGGYTF | TGTGCCAGCAGTAGGCAGGTGGGCGGCTACACCTTC
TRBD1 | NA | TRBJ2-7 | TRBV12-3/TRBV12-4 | CASRVTGVHEQYF | TGTGCCAGCAGGGTTACAGGGGTCCACGAGCAGTACTTC
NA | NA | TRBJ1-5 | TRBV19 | CASSMSEQPQHF | TGTGCCAGTAGTATGAGCGAACAGCCCCAGCATTTT